These T cell receptor beta chains were read from a single sample in a study of T cell repertoires in ileal Crohn's disease. Assay used: immunoSEQ multiplex PCR; TCRdb lists only in-frame clones, some missing. Of more than 50,000 clones detected, 85% to 90% appear once; the ten largest clones hold roughly 2%. The sequenced sample was ileal tissue. The receptor source for this set is an adult with Crohn's disease. The CDR3 runs from the conserved cysteine through the conserved F or W. The order of the fields is clone size, J gene, D gene, V gene, CDR3 DNA, CDR3 protein. The D gene is left open where the match is weak. Only part of the rows carry a size: once, few, many, or a class if the clone is expanded.

>.|TRBJ1-5|.|TRBV19
TGTGCCAGTACAGGGGTCGGTGGTCAGCCCCAGCATTTT
CASTGVGGQPQHF
>.|TRBJ2-5|.|TRBV7-9
TGTGCCAGCAGCTTAGCAGCTCGGGAGACCCAGTACTTC
CASSLAARETQYF
>.|TRBJ1-4|.|TRBV29-1
TGCAGCGTTGATTCAGGGACTAATGAAAAACTGTTTTTT
CSVDSGTNEKLFF
>.|TRBJ1-1|.|TRBV7-9
TGTGCCAGCAGCTTAAGCAGGGGCACTGAAGCTTTCTTT
CASSLSRGTEAFF
>.|TRBJ1-1|TRBD1|TRBV11-2
TGTGCCAGCAGCTTGACGACAGGGGGGAACACTGAAGCTTTCTTT
CASSLTTGGNTEAFF
>once|TRBJ1-5|.|TRBV5-6
TGTGCCAGCAGCTCCTCCGGTGGGAGTGAACAGCCCCAGCATTTT
CASSSSGGSEQPQHF
>.|TRBJ1-2|.|TRBV5-5
TGTGCCAGCAGCTTAGGCTTCAGGGAATTGGACTATGGCTACACCTTC
CASSLGFRELDYGYTF
>.|TRBJ1-2|.|TRBV20-1
TGCAGTGCATCGACAGTCTATGGCTACACCTTC
CSASTVYGYTF
>.|TRBJ2-3|TRBD2|TRBV15
TGTGCCACCAGCAGAGTTACTAGCGGGACAGATACGCAGTATTTT
CATSRVTSGTDTQYF
>.|TRBJ2-5|.|TRBV9
TGTGCCAGCAGCGGGAGGTTACAAGAGACCCAGTACTTC
CASSGRLQETQYF
>.|TRBJ2-1|TRBD2|TRBV6-5
TGTGCCTCGGGGACTAGCGGAAACAATGAGCAGTTCTTC
CASGTSGNNEQFF
>few|TRBJ2-1|TRBD1|TRBV9
TGTGCCAGCAGCCCTCGACAGGGGAGTGGGAATGAGCAGTTCTTC
CASSPRQGSGNEQFF
>.|TRBJ2-7|.|TRBV20-1
TGCAGTGCTCACGGGGGATACGAGCAGTACTTC
CSAHGGYEQYF
>.|TRBJ1-2|TRBD1|TRBV5-4
TGTGCCAGCAGCTGGGGACAGGAGAAGGGCTACACCTTC
CASSWGQEKGYTF
>.|TRBJ1-1|TRBD1|TRBV7-9
TGTGCCAGCAGCCCTCCGGGACAGGGAACTGAAGCTTTCTTT
CASSPPGQGTEAFF
>.|TRBJ2-5|TRBD2|TRBV4-2
TGTGCCAGCAGCCCGGGACTAGCGGGAGTTGAGACCCAGTACTTC
CASSPGLAGVETQYF